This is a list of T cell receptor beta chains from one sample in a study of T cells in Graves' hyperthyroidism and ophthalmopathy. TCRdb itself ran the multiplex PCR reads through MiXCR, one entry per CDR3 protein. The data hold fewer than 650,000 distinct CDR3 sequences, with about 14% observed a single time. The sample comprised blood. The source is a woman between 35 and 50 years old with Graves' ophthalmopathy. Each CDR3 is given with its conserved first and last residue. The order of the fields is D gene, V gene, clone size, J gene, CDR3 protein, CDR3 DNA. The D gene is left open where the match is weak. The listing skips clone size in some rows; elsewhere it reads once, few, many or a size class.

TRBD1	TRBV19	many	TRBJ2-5	CASRSKGGTAFQETQYF	TGTGCCAGTAGGTCAAAAGGTGGGACAGCGTTCCAAGAGACCCAGTACTTC
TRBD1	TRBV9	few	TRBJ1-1	CASSVDTGVNTEAFF	TGTGCCAGCAGCGTAGATACAGGGGTGAACACTGAAGCTTTCTTT
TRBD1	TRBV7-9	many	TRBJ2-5	CASSLGAGGRQETQYF	TGTGCCAGCAGCTTAGGAGCAGGGGGCCGTCAAGAGACCCAGTACTTC
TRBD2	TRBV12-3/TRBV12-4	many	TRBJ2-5	CASSRTSGSVGETQYF	TGTGCCAGCAGTAGGACTAGCGGGAGTGTTGGAGAGACCCAGTACTTC
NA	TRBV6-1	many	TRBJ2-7	CASSEGIFTYEQYF	TGTGCCAGCAGTGAAGGCATCTTTACCTACGAGCAGTACTTC
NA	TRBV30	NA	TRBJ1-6	CAWAILERNSPLHF	TGTGCCTGGGCTATTTTGGAAAGGAATTCACCCCTCCACTTT
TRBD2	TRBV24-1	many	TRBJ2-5	CATSDSPSGGQETQYF	TGTGCCACCAGTGATTCTCCTAGCGGAGGCCAAGAGACCCAGTACTTC
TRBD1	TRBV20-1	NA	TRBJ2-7	CSARDSGTDEYEQYF	TGCAGTGCTAGAGATTCGGGGACAGATGAATACGAGCAGTACTTC
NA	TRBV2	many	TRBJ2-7	CASRIDTSNYEQYF	TGTGCCAGCAGGATTGACACCAGCAACTACGAGCAGTACTTC
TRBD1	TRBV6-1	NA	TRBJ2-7	CASNLQGVDYEQYF	TGTGCCAGCAACTTACAGGGGGTCGACTACGAGCAGTACTTC
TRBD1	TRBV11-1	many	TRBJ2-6	CASNKIPGQGYSGANVLTF	TGTGCCAGCAACAAAATTCCGGGACAGGGGTATTCTGGGGCCAACGTCCTGACTTTC
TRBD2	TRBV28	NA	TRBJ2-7	CASSLAGGRLAYEQYF	TGTGCCAGCAGTTTAGCGGGAGGTCGTTTAGCCTACGAGCAGTACTTC
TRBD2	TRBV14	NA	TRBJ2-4	CASSQSLAGPGAKNIQYF	TGTGCCAGCAGCCAAAGCCTAGCGGGACCCGGAGCCAAAAACATTCAGTACTTC
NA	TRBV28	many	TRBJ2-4	CASSKTSLENIQYF	TGTGCCAGCAGTAAGACTAGTCTCGAAAACATTCAGTACTTC
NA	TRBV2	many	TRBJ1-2	CASRTDDYGYTF	TGTGCCAGCAGGACAGACGACTATGGCTACACCTTC
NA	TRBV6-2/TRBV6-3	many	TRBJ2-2	CASNTLGPGSMDTGELFF	TGTGCCAGCAATACTTTGGGCCCCGGGTCTATGGACACCGGGGAGCTGTTTTTT
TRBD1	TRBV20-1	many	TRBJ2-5	CSARRDSKETQYF	TGCAGTGCTAGACGGGACAGTAAAGAGACCCAGTACTTC
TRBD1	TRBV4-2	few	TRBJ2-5	CASSLAPGQGVKETQYF	TGTGCCAGCAGCCTGGCGCCGGGACAGGGGGTGAAAGAGACCCAGTACTTC
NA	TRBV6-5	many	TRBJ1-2	CASSPKESYGYTF	TGTGCCAGCAGTCCTAAGGAATCCTATGGCTACACCTTC
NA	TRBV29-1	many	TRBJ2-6	CSVVAGSGANVLTF	TGCAGCGTTGTCGCCGGATCTGGGGCCAACGTCCTGACTTTC
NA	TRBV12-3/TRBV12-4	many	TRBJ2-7	CASQRSGYEQYF	TGTGCCAGCCAGCGGAGCGGATACGAGCAGTACTTC
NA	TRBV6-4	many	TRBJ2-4	CASNVEGQGWVGIAKNIQYF	TGTGCCAGCAATGTCGAGGGGCAGGGTTGGGTCGGAATAGCCAAAAACATTCAGTACTTC
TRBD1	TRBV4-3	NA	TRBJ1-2	CASSQAEHRTGGYGYTF	TGCGCCAGCAGCCAAGCCGAACACCGGACAGGGGGCTATGGCTACACCTTC
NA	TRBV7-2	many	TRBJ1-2	CASSNLKNYGYTF	TGTGCCAGCAGCAACTTAAAGAACTATGGCTACACCTTC
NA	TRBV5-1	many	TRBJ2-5	CASSPRSGSIEETQYF	TGCGCCAGCAGCCCCCGATCGGGGAGTATCGAAGAGACCCAGTACTTC
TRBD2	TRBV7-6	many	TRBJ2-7	CASSHSSGSAYEQYF	TGTGCCAGCAGTCATTCTAGCGGGAGTGCTTACGAGCAGTACTTC
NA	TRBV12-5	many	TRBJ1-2	CASGLAGGWNYGYTF	TGTGCTAGTGGTTTGGCCGGGGGTTGGAACTATGGCTACACCTTC
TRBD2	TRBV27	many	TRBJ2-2	CASSLGTSGDTGELFF	TGTGCCAGCAGCTTAGGGACTAGCGGTGACACCGGGGAGCTGTTTTTT
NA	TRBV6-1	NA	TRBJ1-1	CASKVGLGTEAFF	TGTGCCAGCAAGGTGGGCCTTGGGACTGAAGCTTTCTTT
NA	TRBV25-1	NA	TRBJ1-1	CASSRQDDTEAFF	TGTGCCAGCAGCAGACAGGACGACACTGAAGCTTTCTTT
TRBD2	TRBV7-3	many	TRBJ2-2	CASSLGTSGLTGELFF	TGTGCCAGCAGCTTGGGGACTAGCGGGCTCACCGGGGAGCTGTTTTTT
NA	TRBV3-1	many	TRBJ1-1	CASSQGSPATEAFF	TGTGCCAGCAGCCAAGGCAGCCCGGCCACTGAAGCTTTCTTT
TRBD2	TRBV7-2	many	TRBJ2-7	CASSLAGTSAYEQYF	TGTGCCAGCAGCTTAGCCGGGACTAGCGCCTACGAGCAGTACTTC
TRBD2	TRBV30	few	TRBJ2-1	CAWSSGEGPYNEQFF	TGTGCCTGGAGTTCGGGGGAGGGCCCCTACAATGAGCAGTTCTTC
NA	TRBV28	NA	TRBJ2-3	CASSPSLGSSTDTQYF	TGTGCCAGCAGTCCCTCACTTGGTTCTAGCACAGATACGCAGTATTTT
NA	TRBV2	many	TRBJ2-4	CASSPTSLSKNIQYF	TGTGCCAGCAGCCCCACTAGCTTGTCCAAAAACATTCAGTACTTC
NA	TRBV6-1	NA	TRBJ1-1	CASSEATYHKAFF	TGTGCCAGCAGTGAAGCTACATACCATAAAGCTTTCTTT
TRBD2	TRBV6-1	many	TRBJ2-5	CASSTREREDRETQYF	TGTGCCAGCAGCACCCGCGAGCGGGAGGATCGAGAGACCCAGTACTTC
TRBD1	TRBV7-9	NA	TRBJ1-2	CASSHRDREFYGYTF	TGTGCCAGCAGCCACCGGGACAGGGAGTTCTATGGCTACACCTTC
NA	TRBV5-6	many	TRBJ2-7	CASSFRRGYEQYF	TGTGCCAGCAGCTTTCGTCGGGGGTACGAGCAGTACTTC
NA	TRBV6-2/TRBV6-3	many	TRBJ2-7	CASSSSRPPLGTGEQYF	TGTGCCAGCAGTTCCTCACGACCTCCACTAGGGACGGGCGAGCAGTACTTC